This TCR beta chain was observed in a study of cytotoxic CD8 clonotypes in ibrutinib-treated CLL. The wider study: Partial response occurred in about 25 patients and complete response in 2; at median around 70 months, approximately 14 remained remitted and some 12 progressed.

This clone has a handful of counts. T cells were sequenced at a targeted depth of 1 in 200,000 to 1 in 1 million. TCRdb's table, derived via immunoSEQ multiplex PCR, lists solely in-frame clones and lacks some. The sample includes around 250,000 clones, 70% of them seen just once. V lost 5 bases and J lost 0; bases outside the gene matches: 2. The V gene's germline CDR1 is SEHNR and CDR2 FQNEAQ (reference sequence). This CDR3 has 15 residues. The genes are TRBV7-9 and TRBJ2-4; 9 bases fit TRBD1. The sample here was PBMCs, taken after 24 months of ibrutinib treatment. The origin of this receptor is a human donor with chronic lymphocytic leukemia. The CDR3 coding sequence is TGTGCCAGCAGCCCACAGGGGGCAGCCAAAAACATTCAGTACTTC. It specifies CASSPQGAAKNIQYF.